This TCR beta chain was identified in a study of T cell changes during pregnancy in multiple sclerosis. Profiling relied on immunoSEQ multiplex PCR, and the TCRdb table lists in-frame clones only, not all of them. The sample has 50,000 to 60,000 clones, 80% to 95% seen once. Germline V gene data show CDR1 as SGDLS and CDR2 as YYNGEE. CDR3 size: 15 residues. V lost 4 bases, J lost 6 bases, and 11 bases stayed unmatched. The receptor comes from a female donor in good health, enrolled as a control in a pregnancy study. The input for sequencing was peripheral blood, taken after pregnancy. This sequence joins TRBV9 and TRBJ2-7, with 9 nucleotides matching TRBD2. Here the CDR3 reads CASSPRGGVPLEQYF. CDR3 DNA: TGTGCCAGCAGCCCCCGCGGGGGGGTCCCCCTCGAGCAGTACTTC.